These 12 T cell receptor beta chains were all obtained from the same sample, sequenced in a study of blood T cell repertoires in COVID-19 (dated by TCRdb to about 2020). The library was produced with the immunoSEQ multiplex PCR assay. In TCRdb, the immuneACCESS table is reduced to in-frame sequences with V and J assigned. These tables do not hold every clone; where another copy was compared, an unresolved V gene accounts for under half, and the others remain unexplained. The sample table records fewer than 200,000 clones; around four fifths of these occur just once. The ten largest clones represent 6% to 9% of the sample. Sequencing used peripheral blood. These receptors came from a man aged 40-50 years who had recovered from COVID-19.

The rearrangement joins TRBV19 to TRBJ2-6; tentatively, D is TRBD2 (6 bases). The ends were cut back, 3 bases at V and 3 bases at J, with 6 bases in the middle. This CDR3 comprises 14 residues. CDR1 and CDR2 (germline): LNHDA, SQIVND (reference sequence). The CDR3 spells CASSMGGGANVLTF. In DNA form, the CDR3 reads TGTGCCAGTAGTATGGGGGGTGGGGCCAACGTCCTGACTTTC. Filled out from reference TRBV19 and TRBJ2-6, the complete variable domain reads DGGITQSPKYLFRKEGQNVTLSCEQNLNHDAMYWYRQDPGQGLRLIYYSQIVNDFQKGDIAEGYSVSREKKESFPLTVTSAQKNPTAFYLCASSMGGGANVLTFGAGSRLTVL.

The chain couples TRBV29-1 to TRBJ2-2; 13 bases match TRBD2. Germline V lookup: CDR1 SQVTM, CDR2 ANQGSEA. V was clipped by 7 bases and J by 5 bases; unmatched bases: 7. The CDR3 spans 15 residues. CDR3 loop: CSATGTSGATGELFF. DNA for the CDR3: TGCAGCGCTACAGGGACTAGCGGGGCGACCGGGGAGCTGTTTTTT.

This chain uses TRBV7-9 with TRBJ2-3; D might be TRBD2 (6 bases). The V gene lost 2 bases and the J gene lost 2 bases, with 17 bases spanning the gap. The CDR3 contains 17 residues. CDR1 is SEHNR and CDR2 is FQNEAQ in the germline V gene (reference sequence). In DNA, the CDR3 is TGTGCCAGCAGCTTACTCGGGGGTAACACACACACAGATACGCAGTATTTT. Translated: CASSLLGGNTHTDTQYF. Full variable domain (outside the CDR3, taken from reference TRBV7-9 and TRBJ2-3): DTGVSQNPRHKITKRGQNVTFRCDPISEHNRLYWYRQTLGQGPEFLTYFQNEAQLEKSRLLSDRFSAERPKGSFSTLEIQRTEQGDSAMYLCASSLLGGNTHTDTQYFGPGTRLTVL.

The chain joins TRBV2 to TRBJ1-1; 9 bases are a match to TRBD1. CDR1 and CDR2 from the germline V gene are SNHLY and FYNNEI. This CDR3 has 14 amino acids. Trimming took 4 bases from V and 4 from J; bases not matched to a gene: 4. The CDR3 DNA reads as TGTGCCAGCAGTGCACAGGGGGCGCGCACTGAAGCTTTCTTT. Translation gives CASSAQGARTEAFF.

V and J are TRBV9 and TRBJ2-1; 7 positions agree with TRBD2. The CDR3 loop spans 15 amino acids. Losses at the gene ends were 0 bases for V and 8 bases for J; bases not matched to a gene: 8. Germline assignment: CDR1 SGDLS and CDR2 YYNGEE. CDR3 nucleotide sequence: TGTGCCAGCAGCGTAGGTAGACTAGCCTTCGATGAGCAGTTCTTC. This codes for CASSVGRLAFDEQFF.

The CDR3: CASSFGRRPANQPQHF. CDR3 DNA: TGTGCCAGCAGTTTCGGGAGACGACCGGCCAATCAGCCCCAGCATTTT. J is TRBJ1-5 and V is TRBV28; D not certain. Between the trimmed V and J ends, which lost 3 bases and 3 bases, there was a span of 15 bases. CDR1 MDHEN and CDR2 SYDVKM come from the germline V gene. The CDR3 is 16 residues long.

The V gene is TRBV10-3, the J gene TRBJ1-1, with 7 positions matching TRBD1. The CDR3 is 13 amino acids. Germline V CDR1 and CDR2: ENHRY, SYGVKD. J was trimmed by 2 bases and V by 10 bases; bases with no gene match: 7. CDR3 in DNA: TGTGCCACCTCCGGGACAGAAAACACTGAAGCTTTCTTT. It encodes CATSGTENTEAFF.

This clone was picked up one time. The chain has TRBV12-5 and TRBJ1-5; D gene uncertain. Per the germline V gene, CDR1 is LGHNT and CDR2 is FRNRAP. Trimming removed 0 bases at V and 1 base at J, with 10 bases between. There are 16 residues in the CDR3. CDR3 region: CASGLVMWRSNQPQHF. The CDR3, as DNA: TGTGCTAGTGGTTTGGTAATGTGGAGGAGCAATCAGCCCCAGCATTTT.

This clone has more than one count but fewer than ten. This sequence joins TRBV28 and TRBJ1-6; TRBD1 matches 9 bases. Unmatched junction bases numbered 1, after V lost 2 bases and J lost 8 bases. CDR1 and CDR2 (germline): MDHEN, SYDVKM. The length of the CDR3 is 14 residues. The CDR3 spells CASSLGTGYSPLHF. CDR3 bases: TGTGCCAGCAGTTTAGGGACAGGGTATTCACCCCTCCACTTT. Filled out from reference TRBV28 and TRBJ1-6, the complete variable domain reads DVKVTQSSRYLVKRTGEKVFLECVQDMDHENMFWYRQDPGLGLRLIYFSYDVKMKEKGDIPEGYSVSREKKERFSLILESASTNQTSMYLCASSLGTGYSPLHFGNGTRLTVT.

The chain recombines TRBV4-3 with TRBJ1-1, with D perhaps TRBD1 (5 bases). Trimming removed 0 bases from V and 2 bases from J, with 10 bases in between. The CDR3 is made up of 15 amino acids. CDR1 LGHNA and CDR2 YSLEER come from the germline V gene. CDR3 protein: CASSQERGRNTEAFF. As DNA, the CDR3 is TGCGCCAGCAGCCAAGAAAGGGGTCGTAACACTGAAGCTTTCTTT.

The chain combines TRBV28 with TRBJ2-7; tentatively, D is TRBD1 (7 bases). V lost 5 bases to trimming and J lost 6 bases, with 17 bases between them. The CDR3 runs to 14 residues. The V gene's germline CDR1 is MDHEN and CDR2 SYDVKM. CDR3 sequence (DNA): TGTGCCAGCAGTACCCTCCGCAGGGGGGCCGAGCAGTACTTC. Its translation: CASSTLRRGAEQYF.

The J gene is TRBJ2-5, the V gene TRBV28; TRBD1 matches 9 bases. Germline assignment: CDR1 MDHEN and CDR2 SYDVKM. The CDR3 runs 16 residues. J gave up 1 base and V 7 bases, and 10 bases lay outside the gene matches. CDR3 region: CASNRPGTGPQETQYF. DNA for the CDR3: TGTGCCAGCAATAGACCCGGGACAGGGCCCCAAGAGACCCAGTACTTC.